The TCR beta chain under discussion was sequenced for a study of cytomegalovirus exposure and HLA in healthy donors. The PCR had 60 Vbeta and 13 Jbeta primers. In the authors' workflow: Approximately 11 million of some 80 million unique TCR beta chains were shared, per a later count. The protocol was immunoSEQ multiplex PCR, while the TCRdb copy is restricted to in-frame clones and leaves out a portion. That table is the source of V, J and clone size, and D and trimming were worked out from the DNA. The sample includes nearly 110,000 clones, 81% seen only once; the top ten take approximately 2.1%. In the case of this clone: Its antigen is still unknown.

This CDR3 contains 14 residues. Trimming removed 0 bases from V and 3 bases from J, with 8 bases in between. Germline V gene lookup returns CDR1 SGHTA and CDR2 FQGTGA. Study-level results: Presence/absence analyses assumed roughly uniform sequencing depth across donors. Compared with the approximately 700-donor mean, an Asian-associated ancestry cluster reportedly had fewer N-insertions, according to a later analysis. In a later analysis, TCR beta V- and J-gene trimming was associated with a missense DCLRE1C variant.

The TCR sequence derives from a man aged 25 to 45 in good health and CMV-seronegative. Sequenced sample: PBMCs. The rearrangement links TRBV7-3 to TRBJ1-1, with a possible D match to TRBD1 (5 bases). This CDR3 reads CASSLTGGDTEAFF. The CDR3 nucleotides read TGTGCCAGCAGCTTAACAGGAGGGGACACTGAAGCTTTCTTT.